This T cell receptor (beta chain) was documented in a study of early stage breast cancer tumors (dated by TCRdb to 2016 to 2017). Regarding the research as a whole: Of the approximately 15 invasive breast tumors, approximately 11 were found to be estrogen receptor-positive, progesterone receptor-positive and HER2-negative. About 65% of the 12 ER+/PR+/HER2- tumors were invasive ductal carcinomas, while the other four were invasive lobular carcinomas. On average, each sample got about 10-fold read coverage. The samples as a whole yielded approximately 3,000,000 detected templates, corresponding to roughly 1.1 million unique clonotypes. On the study overall, not on this receptor specifically: Repertoires from blood and normal breast were more alike than repertoires from blood and tumor, and in about 90% of the 16 patients, comparing each tissue with blood separated tumor from normal. Chain pairing and functional markers such as CD4, CD8 and FOXP3 were missed by bulk genomic DNA sequencing of unsorted cells. Because the cohort was small, a breakdown by tumor subtype could not be done. Compared with adjacent normal breast tissue, tumors had higher clonality and 2.5 to 3-fold greater T cell density. Enriched TCRB sequences shared across patients were mostly commonly generated sequences, unlikely to play an important role in the tumor microenvironment.

Measured from the cysteine to the phenylalanine, the CDR3 is 12 residues long. Only CDR3 DNA remains: 36 bases, in frame from the first base. V gives up 3 bases and J gives up 2 bases, and the segment between their germline ends measures 4 bases. CDR1 and CDR2 are drawn from the germline V gene: SGHNT, YENEEA. The study profiled bulk TCR beta-chain repertoires in matched peripheral blood, tumor and adjacent normal breast tissue taken from about 15 patients with early-stage breast cancer. Before surgery, 5-10 mL of whole blood was collected into EDTA tubes and then processed within 2 hours. Ficoll-Paque centrifugation in SepMate-50 tubes was used to isolate peripheral blood mononuclear cells. For storage in liquid nitrogen, PBMCs were cryopreserved as aliquots of about 1.9 to 4 million cells in around 90% FBS with roughly 10% DMSO. The Qiagen AllPrep DNA/RNA Mini kit was used to extract genomic DNA.

Two independent genomic DNA replicates were amplified for each sample, with around 0.5 ug used for blood and about 1.5 ug for tumor or normal breast. TCRB sequencing of genomic DNA was carried out with the ImmunoSeq Intro kit according to the manufacturer's instructions. For absolute quantification, the roughly 32-cycle multiplex PCR included proprietary primers along with spike-in control sequences. Single-end 150-bp reads were used to sequence an 87-bp fragment spanning the CDR3 plus the flanking V and J genes. Each lane of an Illumina MiSeq using version 3.0 chemistry carried seven multiplexed samples, with two replicates per sample. Processing in the source paper ran as follows. The vendor's proprietary pipeline handled the raw data processing, merging both replicates into a single result for each sample. Clonotypes were defined as productive rearrangements sharing the V-gene family, CDR3 amino acid sequence and J-gene segment. Clonality was calculated as 1 minus the normalized Shannon entropy (Pielou evenness) of TCRB abundances. T cell density was estimated as total templates divided by the number of input cells, with the number of input cells inferred from the DNA input amount. Recon, run with its default parameters, was used to estimate overall repertoire diversity and clonality. A clonotype counted as tumor-enriched if its abundance in tumor exceeded 0.1% and was at least 32-fold higher than its abundance in normal breast. This immuneACCESS table, as held by TCRdb, lists in-frame sequences with V and J called but not all clones. Of the missing ones, under half trace to an unresolved V gene in checked studies; the others have no known cause. D and trimming were read from the DNA, whereas the V and J calls and clone size are those reported in that table. This sample comprises about 69,000 clones, 65% to 85% of them detected only once. The ten most abundant clones make up 4.7% of the sample.

Comments on this clone: Its antigen is not yet known. No base quality values were provided; no much bigger clone lies one nucleotide off.

Sequencing was done on a sample of blood. Recombination joined TRBV11-3 with TRBJ2-5, with the D gene uncertain. This TCR was recovered from a person between 35 and 49 years old with breast cancer. The CDR3 reads as follows: CASSFDQETQYF. The nucleotides are TGTGCCAGCAGCTTCGATCAAGAGACCCAGTACTTC.